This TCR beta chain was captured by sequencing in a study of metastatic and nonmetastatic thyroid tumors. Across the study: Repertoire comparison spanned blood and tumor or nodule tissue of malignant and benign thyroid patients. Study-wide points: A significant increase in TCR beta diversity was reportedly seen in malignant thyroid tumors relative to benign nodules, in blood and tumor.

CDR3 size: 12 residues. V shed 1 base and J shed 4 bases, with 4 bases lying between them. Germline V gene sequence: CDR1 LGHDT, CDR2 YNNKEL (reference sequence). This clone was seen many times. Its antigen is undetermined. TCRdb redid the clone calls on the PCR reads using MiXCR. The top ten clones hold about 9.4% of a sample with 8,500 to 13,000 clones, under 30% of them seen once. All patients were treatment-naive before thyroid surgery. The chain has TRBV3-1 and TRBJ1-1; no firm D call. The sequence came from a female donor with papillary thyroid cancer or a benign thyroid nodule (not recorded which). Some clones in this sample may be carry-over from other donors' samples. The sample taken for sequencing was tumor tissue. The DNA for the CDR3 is TGTGCCAGCAGCCAAGGGGGCACTGAAGCTTTCTTT. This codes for CASSQGGTEAFF.